Shown below are 8 T cell receptor beta chains from a single sample sequenced in a study of OX40 agonist ivuxolimab in advanced cancers. Measured with immunoSEQ multiplex PCR; TCRdb has only the in-frame clones, and not every one. This table holds 45,000 to 60,000 clones, 90% to 95% found once. Here the sequenced sample was CD4+ or CD8+ T cells sorted from blood, taken in a trial of the OX40 agonist ivuxolimab. All receptors derive from an adult with an advanced solid tumor such as melanoma, head and neck, liver or kidney cancer.

The count of this clone is one. The V and J genes are TRBV6-6 and TRBJ2-1, with D possibly TRBD2 on 7 matching bases. In germline, CDR1 is MNHNY, CDR2 SVGAGI (reference sequence). CDR3 length: 12 amino acids. V lost 6 bases and J lost 13, with 16 bases in between. The CDR3 DNA sequence: TGTGCCAGCAGAGTTGGCGGGGGCCCTCAGTTCTTC. Protein product: CASRVGGGPQFF.

A few counts support this clone. The chain employs TRBV2 and TRBJ1-5, with 7 bases identical to TRBD1. The CDR3 covers 17 residues. With V trimmed by 6 bases and J by 2 bases, 13 bases remained unmatched. Germline values: CDR1 SNHLY, CDR2 FYNNEI. Here the CDR3 DNA reads TGTGCCAGCAGGGAGACAGGGCTCGATCTCCGCAATCAGCCCCAGCATTTT. Its translation: CASRETGLDLRNQPQHF.

The rearrangement joins TRBV5-1 to TRBJ2-1; TRBD1 matches 10 bases. With V trimmed by 4 bases and J by 8 bases, 9 bases remained unmatched. The CDR3 is 15 amino acids. Germline CDR1 is SGHRS and CDR2 is YFSETQ. The CDR3 nucleotides are TGCGCCAGCAGCCCCTTGGGACAGGGGATGGATGAGCAGTTCTTC. This codes for CASSPLGQGMDEQFF.

This clone was seen once. V is TRBV6-1 and J is TRBJ2-7; TRBD2 aligns across 9 bases. The CDR3 covers 15 residues. V lost 4 bases to trimming and J lost 0 bases; unmatched junction nucleotides: 4. CDR1 is MNHNS and CDR2 is SASEGT in the germline V gene. The CDR3 protein is CASSVTSGSSYEQYF. The DNA for the CDR3 is TGTGCCAGCAGTGTTACTAGCGGGTCCTCCTACGAGCAGTACTTC.

The J gene is TRBJ2-7, the V gene TRBV7-9, with 9 bases lining up with TRBD2. The germline gives CDR1 SEHNR, CDR2 FQNEAQ (reference sequence). Trimming removed 5 bases from V and 1 base from J; junction bases left unmatched: 6. The CDR3 extends over 15 amino acids. Here the CDR3 DNA reads TGTGCCAGCAGCCCCGGGCGGGAGGGATCCTACGAGCAGTACTTC. Its translation: CASSPGREGSYEQYF.

The chain is built from TRBV5-6 and TRBJ2-5; TRBD1 aligns across 9 bases. The J call may not be correct, given that the DNA end is closer to TRBJ2-7. The CDR3 is 13 residues long. Germline V gene sequence: CDR1 SGHDT, CDR2 YYEEEE. CDR3 sequence: CASSLQGADEQYF. CDR3 bases: TGTGCCAGCAGCTTACAGGGGGCGGACGAGCAGTACTTC.

The chain employs TRBV6-1 and TRBJ1-2; D gene unclear. The ends were cut back, 2 bases at V and 2 bases at J, with 6 bases in the middle. The CDR3 is made up of 13 amino acids. Germline lookup yields CDR1 MNHNS and CDR2 SASEGT. The CDR3 DNA sequence: TGTGCCAGCAGTGAAAGGCCGAACTATGGCTACACCTTC. This sequence encodes CASSERPNYGYTF.

This clone came up once. J is TRBJ1-5 and V is TRBV9; D call uncertain. The CDR3 sequence is 15 residues long. CDR1 is SGDLS and CDR2 is YYNGEE in the germline V gene. Trimming removed 4 bases from V and 4 bases from J, with 15 bases in between. The DNA for the CDR3 is TGTGCCAGCAGCCCCCCGGAGCTGCCGAATCAGCCCCAGCATTTT. Amino acids: CASSPPELPNQPQHF.